What follows are 5 T cell receptor beta chains derived from one specimen sequenced in a study of CD8 T cells in ankylosing spondylitis. Study outcomes and limitations: What appeared characteristic of ankylosing spondylitis blood was a TCR beta motif of eight highly homologous variants.

A single record per CDR3 protein comes from TCRdb applying MiXCR to the 5' RACE reads. Of over 700,000 distinct CDR3 sequences in the sample, about 20% are singletons; the top ten hold around 19%. For these TCRs, the target antigens are not known. Material: blood, either unsorted or a sorted T cell fraction (not recorded which). The receptors come from a male donor with ankylosing spondylitis.

This clonotype was seen only a few times. The chain has TRBV12-3 or TRBV12-4 and TRBJ1-4, with a tentative D call TRBD1 (5 bases). V was pared by 4 bases and J by 3 bases, with 15 bases between. The CDR3 has 16 residues. The CDR3 loop reads CASSSGQGVPNEKLFF. As DNA, the CDR3 is TGTGCCAGCAGTTCGGGGCAAGGGGTACCTAATGAAAAACTGTTTTTT.

This chain uses TRBV12-5 with TRBJ2-1, with TRBD2 matching 13 bases. V was pared by 5 bases and J by 8 bases, with 12 bases of the junction left unmatched. This CDR3 has 17 residues. Germline CDR1 LGHNT, CDR2 FRNRAP. The CDR3 sequence is CASGKNRGLAGSYEQFF. The CDR3 DNA is TGTGCTAGTGGTAAAAACCGGGGACTAGCGGGATCTTATGAGCAGTTCTTC.

The sample holds a few counts of this clonotype. This sequence joins TRBV3-1 and TRBJ1-1; D gene unclear. This CDR3 comprises 15 residues. Between the trimmed V and J ends, which lost 1 base and 2 bases, there was a span of 11 bases. Germline values: CDR1 LGHDT, CDR2 YNNKEL (reference sequence). CDR3 in DNA: TGTGCCAGCAGCCAAGCTACAGACGACAACACTGAAGCTTTCTTT. It translates to CASSQATDDNTEAFF.

The chain combines TRBV18 with TRBJ2-4; 7 bases align to TRBD1. This CDR3 region has 14 residues. V lost 3 bases to trimming and J lost 5 bases; unmatched junction nucleotides: 4. In germline, CDR1 is KGHSH, CDR2 LQKENI. The CDR3 coding sequence is TGTGCCAGCTCACCGTGGGACAGCGAAAACATTCAGTACTTC. It codes for CASSPWDSENIQYF. Filled out from reference TRBV18 and TRBJ2-4, the complete variable domain reads NAGVMQNPRHLVRRRGQEARLRCSPMKGHSHVYWYRQLPEEGLKFMVYLQKENIIDESGMPKERFSAEFPKEGPSILRIQQVVRGDSAAYFCASSPWDSENIQYFGAGTRLSVL.

The V call is TRBV3-1, the J call TRBJ1-2; weak D call: TRBD1 (6 bases). The CDR3 sequence is 14 residues long. Trimming pared 4 bases from V and 8 bases from J, leaving 17 bases between. CDR1 and CDR2 (germline): LGHDT, YNNKEL (reference sequence). The CDR3 is CASSPSTGAGGYTF. CDR3 sequence (DNA): TGTGCCAGCAGCCCTTCGACGGGGGCGGGAGGCTACACCTTC. Together with reference TRBV3-1 and TRBJ1-2, the CDR3 gives the full variable domain: DTAVSQTPKYLVTQMGNDKSIKCEQNLGHDTMYWYKQDSKKFLKIMFSYNNKELIINETVPNRFSPKSPDKAHLNLHINSLELGDSAVYFCASSPSTGAGGYTFGSGTRLTVV.